The rows below give T cell receptor beta chains drawn from one sample of a study of CD8+CD57+ T cells in acquired aplastic anemia. In TCRdb, the reads were re-called with MiXCR into one record per CDR3 protein. The sample shows 150,000 or so distinct CDR3 sequences, around 50% of them seen only once. Input material: sorted CD4+, CD8+, or CD8+CD57+ T cells (not recorded which) from PBMCs. The origin of the receptors is a human donor with aplastic anemia. The CDR3 runs from the conserved cysteine through the conserved F or W. A D gene is named only where the DNA matches it firmly. Only some rows state a clone size, as once, few, many or a class for expanded clones.

TRBV7-9	TRBJ1-5	NA	many	CASSLTDNQPQHF
TRBV24-1	TRBJ2-5	NA	few	CATSDEDRQAQYF
TRBV20-1	TRBJ1-5	NA	NA	CSARRLGIVGNQPQHF
TRBV5-4	TRBJ2-2	TRBD2	NA	CASSRKRDGITGELFF
TRBV2	TRBJ2-7	NA	NA	CASSEAGAYEQYF
TRBV7-2	TRBJ2-7	NA	NA	CASSGLGYEQYF
TRBV5-1	TRBJ2-2	NA	many	CASSTGTVGTGELFF
TRBV24-1	TRBJ2-2	NA	NA	CATSGALPGELFF
TRBV10-3	TRBJ1-5	NA	NA	CAIGDGTRNQPQHF
TRBV5-1	TRBJ2-1	NA	many	CAIATNEQFF
TRBV12-3/TRBV12-4	TRBJ1-2	NA	NA	CASSQTSASYGYTF
TRBV7-8	TRBJ1-2	NA	many	CASSLGGGVYGYTF
TRBV29-1	TRBJ2-7	TRBD2	NA	CSVVYSGSAYEQYF
TRBV19	TRBJ1-1	NA	NA	CAANAFTGAEALF
TRBV5-1	TRBJ2-7	TRBD1	once	CASSLGQGISYEQYF
TRBV19	TRBJ1-1	TRBD1	NA	CASRQATGGEEAFF
TRBV19	TRBJ1-2	NA	many	CASSSGGPPYGYTF
TRBV2	TRBJ1-5	TRBD1	NA	CASRDRLHANQPQHF
TRBV5-1	TRBJ2-7	TRBD2	NA	CASSLRGTSGNEQYF
TRBV15	TRBJ2-5	NA	NA	CATSRQRLETQYF
TRBV19	TRBJ1-5	NA	many	CASRRGGAFNQPQHF
TRBV19	TRBJ2-7	NA	NA	CASSLGDTAYEQYF
TRBV5-6	TRBJ2-3	NA	NA	CASSLAGEEYF
TRBV19	TRBJ1-4	NA	NA	CASSDHDRFNEKLFF
TRBV2	TRBJ2-7	TRBD2	many	CASRGRAYEQYF
TRBV19	TRBJ2-1	TRBD1	NA	CASTDRAYNEQFF
TRBV7-9	TRBJ1-2	TRBD1	NA	CASRTGVYGYTF
TRBV11-2	TRBJ2-1	TRBD2	NA	CASTFSVAGGNNNEQFF
TRBV12-3/TRBV12-4	TRBJ1-5	NA	NA	CASSFGVGQPQHF
TRBV7-2	TRBJ2-1	TRBD2	NA	CASSLAGLAEDLEQFF
TRBV12-3/TRBV12-4	TRBJ1-6	NA	NA	CASSFWLGNSPLHF
TRBV4-3	TRBJ2-4	TRBD2	NA	CASSQDRSGRGRENIQYF
TRBV20-1	TRBJ1-2	NA	many	CSARGRENYGYTF
TRBV18	TRBJ1-5	TRBD1	NA	CASSSRAGGPNQPQHF
TRBV27	TRBJ2-1	NA	few	CASSFGQYNEQFF
TRBV5-4	TRBJ1-3	TRBD1	NA	CASSTPTGGIDAGNTIYF
TRBV29-1	TRBJ2-1	TRBD2	many	CSVDQLAGGYNEQFF
TRBV7-9	TRBJ2-5	NA	NA	CASSRTSQETQYF
TRBV24-1	TRBJ2-2	NA	many	CATSEGSVGELFF
TRBV7-7	TRBJ2-5	TRBD2	many	CASSLAGGGIQETQYF
TRBV11-1	TRBJ2-3	TRBD2	NA	CASSLAIAGGTDTQYF
TRBV6-5	TRBJ2-2	TRBD1	few	CASSYFLGQGATGELFF
TRBV7-9	TRBJ1-1	NA	NA	CASSLIQPRVTEAFF
TRBV19	TRBJ2-7	NA	NA	CASSLRDSIYEQYF
TRBV2	TRBJ1-1	NA	NA	CASSGTLNTEAFF
TRBV5-5	TRBJ2-5	NA	many	CASYTGPLETQYF
TRBV7-9	TRBJ2-5	TRBD2	NA	CASSFKTSGQETQYF
TRBV7-9	TRBJ1-1	NA	NA	CASSLEGPPFF
TRBV20-1	TRBJ1-2	TRBD1	many	CSARGGQAPGYTF
TRBV20-1	TRBJ1-2	NA	NA	CSASARSALVGGSYGYTF
TRBV19	TRBJ2-1	NA	NA	CASSIKRSSYNEQFF
TRBV2	TRBJ1-1	NA	many	CASSVELLNTEAFF
TRBV7-8	TRBJ1-1	NA	few	CASSLSSTEAFF
TRBV10-3	TRBJ2-3	NA	NA	CAITKGLTDTQYF
TRBV9	TRBJ2-7	TRBD1	few	CASRSDRDEQYF
TRBV9	TRBJ2-1	TRBD1	NA	CASSPSPGGQGAHNEQFF
TRBV12-3/TRBV12-4	TRBJ2-3	TRBD2	once	CASSFGSGRSTDTQYF
TRBV7-9	TRBJ2-7	TRBD2	NA	CASSSLAGGNYEQYF
TRBV10-3	TRBJ2-3	NA	many	CASSEGHSTDTQYF